This is a list of T cell receptor beta chains from one sample in a study of identical twins. TCRdb re-analysed the 5' RACE reads in MiXCR, keeping a single row per CDR3 protein. Of around 1.7 million distinct CDR3 sequences listed, under 35% are singletons. The material sequenced was cord blood. The receptors originated from a newborn girl in good health. The CDR3 runs from the conserved cysteine through the conserved F or W. D genes are given only for firm matches. For some rows the clone size is stated as once, few or many, or as a class when expanded; others skip it.

clone_size: NA; v_call: TRBV6-6; d_call: TRBD1; j_call: TRBJ1-5; cdr3_length: 16; cdr3_nt: TGTGCCACCCTAGGGGGACAGGGGGGGAGCAATCAGCCCCAGCATTTT; cdr3_aa: CATLGGQGGSNQPQHF
clone_size: many; v_call: TRBV29-1; d_call: NA; j_call: TRBJ1-2; cdr3_length: 14; cdr3_nt: TGCAGCGTTGAAGATTCCAGCGGCCCGTATGGCTACACCTTC; cdr3_aa: CSVEDSSGPYGYTF
clone_size: NA; v_call: TRBV3-1; d_call: NA; j_call: TRBJ1-1; cdr3_length: 15; cdr3_nt: TGTGCCAGCAGCCCATTACCGGGACAAGGATACGAAGCTTTCTTT; cdr3_aa: CASSPLPGQGYEAFF
clone_size: few; v_call: TRBV28; d_call: TRBD1; j_call: TRBJ1-2; cdr3_length: 16; cdr3_nt: TGTGCCAGCAGTTTAGCCTCAGGGGGCGCGGATTATGGCTACACCTTC; cdr3_aa: CASSLASGGADYGYTF
clone_size: NA; v_call: TRBV20-1; d_call: NA; j_call: TRBJ2-4; cdr3_length: 14; cdr3_nt: TGCAGTGCTCTCGCCGGGCCACAGAAGAACATTCAGTACTTC; cdr3_aa: CSALAGPQKNIQYF
clone_size: NA; v_call: TRBV20-1; d_call: TRBD2; j_call: TRBJ2-1; cdr3_length: 15; cdr3_nt: TGCAGTGCCCCTAAGTTGGAGCGGGGCCCCAATGAGCAGTTCTTC; cdr3_aa: CSAPKLERGPNEQFF
clone_size: NA; v_call: TRBV5-1; d_call: NA; j_call: TRBJ2-1; cdr3_length: 16; cdr3_nt: TGCGCCAGCAGCTCGCCCCCCTTGAGCTCCTACAATGAGCAGTTCTTC; cdr3_aa: CASSSPPLSSYNEQFF
clone_size: NA; v_call: TRBV7-2; d_call: TRBD1; j_call: TRBJ1-3; cdr3_length: 17; cdr3_nt: TGTGCCAGCAGCTTAGCGTGGGGACAGCCCTCTGGAAACACCATATATTTT; cdr3_aa: CASSLAWGQPSGNTIYF
clone_size: NA; v_call: TRBV7-2; d_call: NA; j_call: TRBJ1-1; cdr3_length: 14; cdr3_nt: TGTGCCAGCAGCCAATATCGGGCACGCCCTGAAGCTTTCTTT; cdr3_aa: CASSQYRARPEAFF
clone_size: NA; v_call: TRBV20-1; d_call: NA; j_call: TRBJ1-1; cdr3_length: 16; cdr3_nt: TGCAGTGCTAGTATAGGGGGTACGACCTCGAACACTGAAGCTTTCTTT; cdr3_aa: CSASIGGTTSNTEAFF
clone_size: few; v_call: TRBV6-7; d_call: NA; j_call: TRBJ1-5; cdr3_length: 16; cdr3_nt: TGTGCCAGCAGTTACTCAAGACAGAATAGCAATCAGCCCCAGCATTTT; cdr3_aa: CASSYSRQNSNQPQHF
clone_size: once; v_call: TRBV6-2/TRBV6-3; d_call: TRBD2; j_call: TRBJ2-7; cdr3_length: 15; cdr3_nt: TGTGCCAGCAGTAAACTAGCGGGAGTAGGCAATGAGCAGTACTTC; cdr3_aa: CASSKLAGVGNEQYF
clone_size: NA; v_call: TRBV5-1; d_call: NA; j_call: TRBJ2-1; cdr3_length: 13; cdr3_nt: TGCGCCAGCAGCTTGGCTAGCCGCTTTATCGGGTTCTTC; cdr3_aa: CASSLASRFIGFF
clone_size: many; v_call: TRBV20-1; d_call: NA; j_call: TRBJ2-3; cdr3_length: 15; cdr3_nt: TGCAGTGCTAGAGATTACGGCGGAAGCACAGATACGCAGTATTTT; cdr3_aa: CSARDYGGSTDTQYF
clone_size: NA; v_call: TRBV6-2/TRBV6-3; d_call: TRBD2; j_call: TRBJ2-1; cdr3_length: 14; cdr3_nt: TGTGCCAGCAGGCAAACCGGGACTAGGGGTGAGCAGTTCTTC; cdr3_aa: CASRQTGTRGEQFF
clone_size: NA; v_call: TRBV5-1; d_call: TRBD2; j_call: TRBJ2-7; cdr3_length: 16; cdr3_nt: TGCGCCAGCAGCTCCCGGGCGCTAGCGGGAGTTAATGAGCAGTACTTC; cdr3_aa: CASSSRALAGVNEQYF
clone_size: few; v_call: TRBV20-1; d_call: NA; j_call: TRBJ2-3; cdr3_length: 10; cdr3_nt: TGCAGCAGGGGTTCAGATACGCAGTATTTT; cdr3_aa: CSRGSDTQYF
clone_size: NA; v_call: TRBV3-1; d_call: NA; j_call: TRBJ2-4; cdr3_length: 17; cdr3_nt: TGTGCCGGCAGCCCTCAAGGGACTTTTCTAGCCAAAAACATTCAGTACTTC; cdr3_aa: CAGSPQGTFLAKNIQYF
clone_size: few; v_call: TRBV28; d_call: TRBD1; j_call: TRBJ2-4; cdr3_length: 13; cdr3_nt: TGTGCCACCGTTGACAGGGCGGCAGGGGAGCAGTACTTC; cdr3_aa: CATVDRAAGEQYF
clone_size: NA; v_call: TRBV7-9; d_call: TRBD1; j_call: TRBJ1-2; cdr3_length: 16; cdr3_nt: TGTGCCAGCAGCCTGTGGACAGGGGGCGGTTTCTATGGCTACACCTTC; cdr3_aa: CASSLWTGGGFYGYTF
clone_size: many; v_call: TRBV5-1; d_call: TRBD1; j_call: TRBJ1-1; cdr3_length: 15; cdr3_nt: TGCGCCAGCAGCTTGGCCGGGACAGGGGGCACTGAAGCTTTCTTT; cdr3_aa: CASSLAGTGGTEAFF
clone_size: few; v_call: TRBV11-1; d_call: NA; j_call: TRBJ2-4; cdr3_length: 14; cdr3_nt: TGTGCCAGCGCTAACCATCCGGGGGGCGGCATTCAGTACTTC; cdr3_aa: CASANHPGGGIQYF
clone_size: NA; v_call: TRBV25-1; d_call: NA; j_call: TRBJ1-5; cdr3_length: 15; cdr3_nt: TGTGCCAGCAGTGAAGTAGGACATAGCAATCAGCCCCAGCATTTT; cdr3_aa: CASSEVGHSNQPQHF
clone_size: few; v_call: TRBV9; d_call: NA; j_call: TRBJ2-7; cdr3_length: 14; cdr3_nt: TGTGCCAGCAGCGTAGAGGCGGAACCCTACGAGCAGTACTTC; cdr3_aa: CASSVEAEPYEQYF
clone_size: NA; v_call: TRBV28; d_call: TRBD1; j_call: TRBJ1-4; cdr3_length: 18; cdr3_nt: TGTGCCAGCAGTTTTCGACCGGGACAGGCGACAACTAATGAAAAACTGTTTTTC; cdr3_aa: CASSFRPGQATTNEKLFF
clone_size: many; v_call: TRBV11-2; d_call: TRBD2; j_call: TRBJ2-4; cdr3_length: 15; cdr3_nt: TGTGCCAGCAGTCCTGGACTAGCGGGTAGAGACATTCAGTACTTC; cdr3_aa: CASSPGLAGRDIQYF
clone_size: NA; v_call: TRBV6-5; d_call: NA; j_call: TRBJ2-3; cdr3_length: 15; cdr3_nt: TGTGCCAGCAGTTACTCGAGGGGGGTACTGGATACGCAGTATTTT; cdr3_aa: CASSYSRGVLDTQYF
clone_size: few; v_call: TRBV4-1; d_call: NA; j_call: TRBJ2-7; cdr3_length: 14; cdr3_nt: TGCGCCAGCAGCCCCGAGCCAGGCCACTACGAGCAGTACTTC; cdr3_aa: CASSPEPGHYEQYF
clone_size: NA; v_call: TRBV4-1; d_call: NA; j_call: TRBJ2-3; cdr3_length: 17; cdr3_nt: TGCGCCAGCAGCCCGTTATCCGCGGGCGTTAGCACAGATACGCAGTATTTT; cdr3_aa: CASSPLSAGVSTDTQYF
clone_size: NA; v_call: TRBV20-1; d_call: NA; j_call: TRBJ1-2; cdr3_length: 16; cdr3_nt: TGCAGTGCCATCGAAGTACACCCGAATTTTAACTATGGCTACACCTTC; cdr3_aa: CSAIEVHPNFNYGYTF
clone_size: few; v_call: TRBV6-6; d_call: NA; j_call: TRBJ2-7; cdr3_length: 12; cdr3_nt: TGTGCCACTAAAGGGATGGCCTACGAGCAGTACTTC; cdr3_aa: CATKGMAYEQYF
clone_size: NA; v_call: TRBV11-2; d_call: NA; j_call: TRBJ1-6; cdr3_length: 15; cdr3_nt: TGTGCCAGCAACTCCCTGAGGGGGTCGAATTCACCCCTCCACTTT; cdr3_aa: CASNSLRGSNSPLHF
clone_size: NA; v_call: TRBV7-9; d_call: NA; j_call: TRBJ2-3; cdr3_length: 11; cdr3_nt: TGTTCCAGCAGCCTAAAAGATACGCAGTATTTT; cdr3_aa: CSSSLKDTQYF
clone_size: NA; v_call: TRBV27; d_call: TRBD2; j_call: TRBJ2-7; cdr3_length: 13; cdr3_nt: TGTGCCAGCAGTTTAGCGGGAGGTGGGGAGCAGTACTTC; cdr3_aa: CASSLAGGGEQYF
clone_size: NA; v_call: TRBV24-1; d_call: NA; j_call: TRBJ1-5; cdr3_length: 13; cdr3_nt: TGTGCCACCGCCCGGGACGGAGATCAGCCCCAGCATTTT; cdr3_aa: CATARDGDQPQHF
clone_size: NA; v_call: TRBV28; d_call: TRBD1; j_call: TRBJ1-1; cdr3_length: 16; cdr3_nt: TGTGCCAGCAGTATATGGACAGGGGGCGCGGGAACTGAAGCTTTCTTT; cdr3_aa: CASSIWTGGAGTEAFF
clone_size: NA; v_call: TRBV6-4; d_call: TRBD2; j_call: TRBJ2-1; cdr3_length: 14; cdr3_nt: TGTGCCAGCAGTGAGCCTGGACTAGATGGTGAGCAGTTCTTC; cdr3_aa: CASSEPGLDGEQFF
clone_size: once; v_call: TRBV28; d_call: NA; j_call: TRBJ2-5; cdr3_length: 13; cdr3_nt: TGTGCCAGCAGTCTCGGGTTTTCCAATGAGCAGTACTTC; cdr3_aa: CASSLGFSNEQYF
clone_size: NA; v_call: TRBV5-1; d_call: TRBD2; j_call: TRBJ2-3; cdr3_length: 15; cdr3_nt: TGCGCCAGCAGCTTGATAGCGGGAGAGAGAGATACGCAGTATTTT; cdr3_aa: CASSLIAGERDTQYF
clone_size: NA; v_call: TRBV19; d_call: NA; j_call: TRBJ2-7; cdr3_length: 15; cdr3_nt: TGTGCCAGTAGTATGGATGGCAGGGAGACCTACGAGCAGTACTTC; cdr3_aa: CASSMDGRETYEQYF
clone_size: NA; v_call: TRBV20-1; d_call: NA; j_call: TRBJ2-7; cdr3_length: 12; cdr3_nt: TGCAGTGCTAGGGCAGGACCCTACGGGCAGTACTTC; cdr3_aa: CSARAGPYGQYF
clone_size: many; v_call: TRBV7-8; d_call: TRBD2; j_call: TRBJ2-1; cdr3_length: 13; cdr3_nt: TGTGCCAGCAGGGGGACTAGTAACAATGAGCAGTTCTTC; cdr3_aa: CASRGTSNNEQFF
clone_size: NA; v_call: TRBV3-1; d_call: NA; j_call: TRBJ1-2; cdr3_length: 14; cdr3_nt: TGTGCCAGCAGCCCCATGACAGTAGTCTATGGCTACACCTTC; cdr3_aa: CASSPMTVVYGYTF
clone_size: NA; v_call: TRBV20-1; d_call: TRBD2; j_call: TRBJ2-1; cdr3_length: 13; cdr3_nt: TGCAGTGCTAGACGACTAGCGGCCCAGGTTCAGTTCTTC; cdr3_aa: CSARRLAAQVQFF
clone_size: few; v_call: TRBV20-1; d_call: TRBD2; j_call: TRBJ2-1; cdr3_length: 15; cdr3_nt: TGCAGTGCGACCCTAGCGGCCAGAGGCAACAATGAGCAGTTCTTC; cdr3_aa: CSATLAARGNNEQFF
clone_size: NA; v_call: TRBV4-2; d_call: NA; j_call: TRBJ1-3; cdr3_length: 16; cdr3_nt: TGTGCCAGCAGCCAAGGGGCGGCTACCTCTGGAAACACCATATATTTT; cdr3_aa: CASSQGAATSGNTIYF
clone_size: few; v_call: TRBV7-2; d_call: NA; j_call: TRBJ1-4; cdr3_length: 16; cdr3_nt: TGTGCCAGCAGCCCCGAAGTGGGGCGATTTAATGAAAAACTGTTTTTT; cdr3_aa: CASSPEVGRFNEKLFF
clone_size: few; v_call: TRBV12-3/TRBV12-4; d_call: NA; j_call: TRBJ2-5; cdr3_length: 13; cdr3_nt: TGTGCCAGCAGGCCCTCTAGTCGGGAGACCCAGTACTTC; cdr3_aa: CASRPSSRETQYF
clone_size: few; v_call: TRBV7-9; d_call: NA; j_call: TRBJ2-3; cdr3_length: 15; cdr3_nt: TGTGCCAGCAGCTTTTTAGGGGGGAGTGCGGATACGCAGTATTTT; cdr3_aa: CASSFLGGSADTQYF
clone_size: few; v_call: TRBV2; d_call: TRBD2; j_call: TRBJ2-4; cdr3_length: 14; cdr3_nt: TGTGCCAGCAGGGGGGGGAGAGCCAAAAACATTCAGTACTTC; cdr3_aa: CASRGGRAKNIQYF
clone_size: NA; v_call: TRBV4-2; d_call: TRBD2; j_call: TRBJ2-3; cdr3_length: 17; cdr3_nt: TGTGCCAGCAGCCAAACCCGGGGGGGGGCGAACACAGATACGCAGTATTTT; cdr3_aa: CASSQTRGGANTDTQYF
clone_size: NA; v_call: TRBV4-2; d_call: NA; j_call: TRBJ2-1; cdr3_length: 13; cdr3_nt: TGTGCCAGCAGCCCGGCTAGCCACAATGAGCAGTTCTTC; cdr3_aa: CASSPASHNEQFF
clone_size: once; v_call: TRBV15; d_call: TRBD2; j_call: TRBJ2-1; cdr3_length: 19; cdr3_nt: TGTGCCACCAGAAAACAGGGACTAGCGGGGGGCCACTCCTACAATGAGCAGTTCTTC; cdr3_aa: CATRKQGLAGGHSYNEQFF